A single sample gave rise to the 8 T cell receptor beta chains below, sequenced in a study of human T cells and chemical hapten exposure. Specified time point: patch test 3, about 24 weeks after DPC sensitization. Treatment specified: therapeutic diphenylcyclopropenone sensitization with weekly scalp DPC. MiXCR, applied by TCRdb to the RACE reads, yields one record per CDR3 protein. The table includes 25,000 to 35,000 distinct CDR3 sequences, more than 5% detected once. The starting material was whole blood, obtained in connection with sensitization to the hapten diphenylcyclopropenone (DPC). These receptors all stem from a man younger than 40 with alopecia areata. Some clones in this sample may be carry-over from other donors' samples.

The gene calls are TRBV7-2 and TRBJ2-3; 7 bases match TRBD2. This CDR3 region has 14 residues. The V segment lost 7 bases and the J segment 2 bases; nucleotides outside the gene matches: 6. The germline V gene encodes CDR1 SGHTA and CDR2 FQGNSA. The CDR3 region is CASTRGETTDTQYF. The CDR3 DNA is TGTGCCAGCACCCGGGGGGAGACCACAGATACGCAGTATTTT. The whole variable domain, filled in from reference TRBV7-2 and TRBJ2-3, reads GAGVSQSPSNKVTEKGKDVELRCDPISGHTALYWYRQSLGQGLEFLIYFQGNSAPDKSGLPSDRFSAERTGGSVSTLTIQRTQQEDSAVYLCASTRGETTDTQYFGPGTRLTVL.

The chain employs TRBV27 and TRBJ1-6; 12 bases align to TRBD1. V trimming: 5 bases; J trimming: 9 bases; junction bases outside the gene matches: 11. From germline, CDR1 is MNHEY and CDR2 SMNVEV (reference sequence). This CDR3 spans 17 amino acids. Here the CDR3 DNA reads TGTGCCAGCAGTCGTCCCGGGACAGGGGGCTCGGGTTCACCCCTCCACTTT. As protein: CASSRPGTGGSGSPLHF.

This clonotype was observed many times. V is TRBV10-2 and J is TRBJ1-5; D remains ambiguous. CDR3 length: 14 residues. Germline-derived CDR1 and CDR2 are WSHSY and SAAADI. V shed 6 bases and J shed 0 bases, with 9 bases lying between them. The CDR3 nucleotides read TGCGCCAGCAGAGACCAACTTAGCAATCAGCCCCAGCATTTT. This encodes CASRDQLSNQPQHF.

The sample holds many counts of this clonotype. This rearrangement joins TRBV24-1 to TRBJ2-1; a weak D match, TRBD1 (7 bases). The germline gives CDR1 KGHDR, CDR2 SFDVKD. V gave up 6 bases and J gave up 0 bases, with 11 bases separating them. CDR3 length equals 15 residues. The CDR3 region has the DNA TGTGCCACCAGTCCAGGGGGGAGCTCCTACAATGAGCAGTTCTTC. Translated, it gives CATSPGGSSYNEQFF.

This clonotype was detected ten times or more. This chain connects TRBV5-1 to TRBJ1-2; 8 nucleotides agree with TRBD1. The CDR3 runs 13 residues. Germline CDR1 reads SGHRS; CDR2 reads YFSETQ. V lost 5 bases, J lost 8 bases, and 8 bases stayed unmatched. CDR3 nucleotide sequence: TGCGCCAGCAGGGACGGACAGGGTGACGGCTACACCTTC. Its protein product is CASRDGQGDGYTF.

Details on this clonotype: A much larger clone lies a single base off, so this may be a read error. The V and J genes are TRBV6-1 and TRBJ1-1; D is unclear. The CDR3 totals 14 residues. Trimming pared 9 bases from V and 0 bases from J, leaving 14 bases between. Germline CDR1 and CDR2: MNHNS and SASEGT. DNA of the CDR3: TGTGCCAGTAAAGGCAAAAGGGTGAACACTGAAGCTTTCTTT. Translation: CASKGKRVNTEAFF.

This clonotype was counted at least ten times. The J gene is TRBJ1-4, the V gene TRBV12-5; D might be TRBD1 (5 bases). Deletions cut 8 bases from V and 5 bases from J, with 12 bases between. The CDR3 is 13 amino acids. Germline V lookup: CDR1 LGHNT, CDR2 FRNRAP. CDR3 residues: CASQRGWNEKLFF. CDR3 sequence (DNA): TGTGCTAGTCAAAGGGGCTGGAATGAAAAACTGTTTTTT.

This clonotype was detected ten times or more. This chain links TRBV4-3 with TRBJ2-5, with no clear D. Trimming took 0 bases from V and 0 from J, leaving 8 bases between them. The V gene's germline CDR1 is LGHNA and CDR2 YSLEER. CDR3 length equals 15 residues. For the CDR3, the DNA is TGCGCCAGCAGCCAAGATCTCGGACACCAAGAGACCCAGTACTTC. Encoded protein: CASSQDLGHQETQYF.